The clone carrying this T cell receptor beta chain was detected only once. Its antigen remains unknown. These data come from a study of chemoradiotherapy in HPV16-positive cancers. Study outcomes and limitations: HPV-responsive T-cell expansion during chemoradiotherapy was linked to improved recurrence-free survival in HPV16-positive patients.

The table came from immunoSEQ multiplex PCR; TCRdb's copy has only in-frame clones and leaves some out. Here the sample spans 2,000 to 3,000 clones, about 83% being singletons. The CDR3 consists of 12 residues. The germline V and J ends were trimmed by 4 bases and 9 bases, with 13 bases remaining between them. CDR1 is SGHTS, CDR2 YDEGEE, per germline. The chain uses TRBV5-8 and TRBJ1-1; D remains unclear. The TCR originated in a human donor with HPV-associated anogenital cancer. The sample was tumor tissue, taken from a patient who underwent chemoradiotherapy. The CDR3 DNA reads TGTGCCAGCAGCCTTTTCAGGTCCAAAGCTTTCTTT. It yields the protein CASSLFRSKAFF.